These 27 T cell receptor beta chains originate from one sample sequenced in a study of T cell clonality in common variable immunodeficiency. General study results and limits: In common variable immunodeficiency, TCR beta chains reportedly carried fewer deletions and N-nucleotide insertions.

Antigens for these TCRs are unknown. Measured with immunoSEQ multiplex PCR; TCRdb has only the in-frame clones, and not every one. The repertoire has roughly 30,000 clones, none seen only once; the ten largest take just under 30%. Sequenced material: peripheral blood mononuclear cells. All receptors derive from a human donor with common variable immunodeficiency.

This clone was observed at least ten times. The read gets to within 3 residues of the CDR3 end, and the germline J gene fills in the rest. The chain links TRBV7-2 to TRBJ2-3; 9 bases fit TRBD2. Trimming removed 4 bases from V and 2 bases from J; junction bases left unmatched: 4. The germline V gene encodes CDR1 SGHTA and CDR2 FQGNSA. The CDR3 totals 15 residues. Partial CDR3 DNA: TGTGCCAGCAGCTCGGGACTAGCCCACACAGATACG. Its translation is CASSSGLAHTDT. The full CDR3 protein is CASSSGLAHTDTQYF.

This clone was observed many times. Read coverage stops 3 residues before the CDR3 terminus; the germline J gene supplies the remainder. V gene TRBV18 combines with J gene TRBJ2-1, with 8 bases aligning to TRBD2. The CDR3 is 14 amino acids. Trimming removed 3 bases from V and 9 bases from J; junction bases left unmatched: 7. Germline CDR1 is KGHSH and CDR2 is LQKENI. CDR3 residues: CASSPASGLVEQFF. The CDR3 DNA, read in part, is TGTGCCAGCTCACCGGCTAGCGGGCTAGTTGAG.

This clone came up many times. Read sequence stops 3 residues before the CDR3 end, and the germline J gene provides the missing end. This sequence joins TRBV29-1 and TRBJ2-7; tentatively, D is TRBD1 (6 bases). V was shortened by 6 bases and J by 2 bases, with 17 bases between the two germline ends. The CDR3 sequence is 14 residues long. Germline CDR1 SQVTM, CDR2 ANQGSEA. The covered CDR3 bases are TGCAGCGTCTCCACGGACAGCGAAACCTACGAG. Its protein is CSVSTDSETYE. The full CDR3 protein is CSVSTDSETYEQYF.

This clone was picked up many times. With the read ending 3 residues before the CDR3 end, the germline J gene is used to fill in that end. The rearrangement joins TRBV27 to TRBJ1-6, with D unclear. The germline V and J ends were trimmed by 5 bases and 0 bases, with 8 bases remaining between them. CDR1 MNHEY and CDR2 SMNVEV come from the germline V gene (reference sequence). The CDR3 consists of 15 residues. The CDR3 protein is CASSVYSSYNSPLHF. The covered CDR3 bases are TGTGCCAGCAGTGTCTATTCCTCCTATAATTCACCC.

Ten or more counts support this clone. Read sequence stops 3 residues before the CDR3 end, and the germline J gene provides the missing end. This chain uses TRBV5-1 with TRBJ2-2; D is possibly TRBD1 or TRBD2 (5 bases each). Germline V CDR1 and CDR2: SGHRS, YFSETQ. CDR3 length equals 16 residues. V was shortened by 0 bases and J by 2 bases, with 11 bases between the two germline ends. The CDR3 reads CASSLERGVNTGELFF. The part of the CDR3 DNA that was read is TGCGCCAGCAGCTTGGAGAGGGGAGTTAACACCGGGGAG. The variable domain in full, with the rest retrieved from reference TRBV5-1 and TRBJ2-2, is KAGVTQTPRYLIKTRGQQVTLSCSPISGHRSVSWYQQTPGQGLQFLFEYFSETQRNKGNFPGRFSGRQFSNSRSEMNVSTLELGDSALYLCASSLERGVNTGELFFGEGSRLTVL.

Points on this clone: The read ends 3 residues early relative to the CDR3; the germline J gene fills the gap. The J gene is TRBJ2-3, the V gene TRBV29-1; 7 positions match TRBD1. Germline V CDR1 and CDR2: SQVTM, ANQGSEA. V shed 4 bases, J shed 1 base, and the junction held 2 bases outside the gene matches. The CDR3 length is 13 residues. The part of the CDR3 DNA that was read is TGCAGCGTTGCCGGGACAGGCACAGATACG. Protein: CSVAGTGTDT. The complete CDR3 sequence is CSVAGTGTDTQYF.

With regard to this clone: The read halts 3 residues ahead of the CDR3 end, with the missing end drawn from the germline J gene. The rearrangement uses TRBV30 and TRBJ1-2; TRBD1 is a possible D gene (6 bases). This CDR3 spans 14 amino acids. Germline CDR1 reads GTSNPN; CDR2 reads SVGIG (reference sequence). CDR3 bases read: TGTGCCTGGACGGGGACCCGGGGGGCTGGAGGC. Translated: CAWTGTRGAGG. The entire CDR3 reads CAWTGTRGAGGYTF.

The CDR3 reads CASRQGDTLVETQYF. The sequenced part of the CDR3 DNA is TGTGCCAGCAGGCAGGGGGATACGTTGGTGGAGACC. The chain is built from TRBV2 and TRBJ2-5, with 7 bases that match TRBD1. Read coverage stops 3 residues before the CDR3 terminus; the germline J gene supplies the remainder. Per the germline V gene, CDR1 is SNHLY and CDR2 is FYNNEI. V trimming: 6 bases; J trimming: 5 bases; junction bases outside the gene matches: 12. The CDR3 loop spans 15 amino acids.

This clone was seen more than once but under ten times. The read finishes 3 residues shy of the CDR3 end, and the germline J gene is used to complete it. This chain links TRBV2 with TRBJ2-1; 10 bases match TRBD2. This CDR3 contains 14 residues. CDR1 is SNHLY, CDR2 FYNNEI, per germline. Trimming cost V 7 bases and J 3 bases; bases outside gene matches: 3. The sequenced CDR3 bases are TGTGCCAGCAAAATAGCGGGGGGCTACAATGAG. Protein sequence: CASKIAGGYNE. In full, the CDR3 is CASKIAGGYNEQFF.

This clone has a handful of counts. The sequence runs out 3 residues before the end of the CDR3; the remainder is reconstructed from the germline J gene. The chain joins TRBV11-3 to TRBJ2-1; 12 bases are a match to TRBD2. CDR1 is SGHNT, CDR2 YENEEA, per germline. Germline trimming cut 5 bases from V and 6 bases from J; bases unmatched to any gene: 5. The CDR3 runs to 15 residues. The CDR3: CASSTSGGLLNEQFF. Incomplete CDR3 DNA: TGTGCCAGCAGCACTAGCGGGGGGCTACTCAATGAG.

In this sample, this clone turned up many times. The CDR3 goes on 3 residues after the read ends, and that part is filled in from the germline J gene. The chain carries TRBV29-1 and TRBJ1-2, with D unclear. The V and J ends lost 0 bases and 1 base respectively, with 12 bases between them. CDR1 SQVTM and CDR2 ANQGSEA come from the germline V gene. The CDR3 totals 15 residues. Partial CDR3 DNA: TGCAGCGTTGAAGATTCGAACAACCATAACTATGGC. Amino acid sequence: CSVEDSNNHNYG. In full, the CDR3 is CSVEDSNNHNYGYTF. Full variable domain (rest looked up from reference TRBV29-1 and TRBJ1-2): SAVISQKPSRDICQRGTSLTIQCQVDSQVTMMFWYRQQPGQSLTLIATANQGSEATYESGFVIDKFPISRPNLTFSTLTVSNMSPEDSSIYLCSVEDSNNHNYGYTFGSGTRLTVV.

This clone was observed a handful of times. The read terminates 3 residues ahead of where the CDR3 ends, so the germline J gene completes it. The chain couples TRBV6-1 to TRBJ1-2, with a possible D match to TRBD1 (5 bases). CDR3 length equals 15 residues. The V end was cut by 4 bases, the J end by 1 base, with 13 bases between. CDR1 and CDR2 from the germline V gene are MNHNS and SASEGT. The CDR3 here is CASSAQTTVNYGYTF. The DNA read from the CDR3 is TGTGCCAGCAGTGCACAAACGACAGTTAACTATGGC.

Comment on this clone: Read sequence stops 3 residues before the CDR3 end, and the germline J gene provides the missing end. J is TRBJ2-5 and V is TRBV6-2 or TRBV6-3; TRBD2 agrees at 16 bases. The CDR3 runs to 16 residues. CDR1 is MNHEY, CDR2 SVGEGT, per germline. V gave up 4 bases and J gave up 5 bases; unmatched junction bases: 4. The CDR3 sequence: CASSSGLAGGHETQYF. The sequenced part of the CDR3 DNA is TGTGCCAGCAGTTCGGGACTAGCGGGGGGGCATGAGACC.

In this sample, this clone turned up many times. Coverage ceases 3 residues before the CDR3 finishes, and the germline J gene fills in the end. V usage is TRBV29-1 and J usage is TRBJ2-5, with D perhaps matching TRBD1 (6 bases). Trimming took 1 base from V and 5 from J, leaving 14 bases between them. Germline CDR1 reads SQVTM; CDR2 reads ANQGSEA. This CDR3 spans 14 amino acids. The CDR3 spells CSVEVEGVGETQYF. The CDR3 bases that were read are TGCAGCGTTGAAGTCGAGGGGGTAGGGGAGACC.

This clone was counted at least ten times. The read is 3 residues too short to cover the CDR3 end, so that end is filled in from the germline J gene. The genes are TRBV19 and TRBJ1-5; tentative D call: TRBD1 (5 bases). Per the germline V gene, CDR1 is LNHDA and CDR2 is SQIVND (reference sequence). Trimming shortened V by 7 bases and J by 0 bases, and 22 bases separated the two germline ends. The CDR3 is 18 residues long. The DNA read from the CDR3 is TGTGCCAGTAAATATGGGGGGTACCAAAGCTTTAGCAATCAGCCC. Encoded protein: CASKYGGYQSFSNQP. In full, the CDR3 reads CASKYGGYQSFSNQPQHF. The variable domain in full, completed from reference TRBV19 and TRBJ1-5, reads DGGITQSPKYLFRKEGQNVTLSCEQNLNHDAMYWYRQDPGQGLRLIYYSQIVNDFQKGDIAEGYSVSREKKESFPLTVTSAQKNPTAFYLCASKYGGYQSFSNQPQHFGDGTRLSIL.

As to this clone: The read halts 3 residues ahead of the CDR3 end, with the missing end drawn from the germline J gene. The chain combines TRBV6-1 with TRBJ1-1; 9 nucleotides match TRBD1. The CDR3 totals 14 residues. V was clipped by 3 bases and J by 1 base; unmatched bases: 0. Germline V gene lookup returns CDR1 MNHNS and CDR2 SASEGT. CDR3 bases read: TGTGCCAGCAGTGAGGGACAGGGGAACACTGAA. Translating gives CASSEGQGNTE. The entire CDR3 is CASSEGQGNTEAFF.

This clone occurred many times. The CDR3 end is not reached by the read, which stops 3 residues before it; the germline J gene fills it in. V gene TRBV7-2 combines with J gene TRBJ2-3, with 8 bases lining up with TRBD2. The germline V gene encodes CDR1 SGHTA and CDR2 FQGNSA. The V segment lost 5 bases and the J segment 4 bases; nucleotides outside the gene matches: 8. CDR3 length: 15 residues. The CDR3 is CASSLSGGRSDTQYF. Incomplete CDR3 DNA: TGTGCCAGCAGCCTCTCGGGGGGGCGGTCAGATACG.

On this clone: The read terminates 3 residues before the CDR3 end, so the remaining end is supplied by the germline J gene. The chain recombines TRBV13 with TRBJ1-1; D is possibly TRBD1 (5 bases). CDR1 and CDR2 (germline): PRHDT, FYEKMQ (reference sequence). The V and J ends lost 2 bases and 4 bases respectively, with 14 bases between them. CDR3 size: 15 residues. CDR3 in amino acids: CASSLNHLRGTEAFF. CDR3 bases read: TGTGCCAGCAGCTTAAATCACCTAAGGGGCACTGAA.

In the case of this clone: Read sequence stops 3 residues before the CDR3 end, and the germline J gene provides the missing end. This sample includes further DNA sequences coding for the same CDR3. The V and J genes are TRBV2 and TRBJ2-1; 7 nucleotides agree with TRBD2. Germline V gives CDR1 SNHLY, CDR2 FYNNEI. The CDR3 consists of 12 residues. Unmatched junction bases numbered 2, after V lost 6 bases and J lost 6 bases. The CDR3 protein is CASRTSPNEQFF. The sequenced part of the CDR3 DNA is TGTGCCAGCAGGACTAGCCCCAATGAG. Supplemented by reference TRBV2 and TRBJ2-1, the full variable domain reads EPEVTQTPSHQVTQMGQEVILRCVPISNHLYFYWYRQILGQKVEFLVSFYNNEISEKSEIFDDQFSVERPDGSNFTLKIRSTKLEDSAMYFCASRTSPNEQFFGPGTRLTVL.

This clone came up many times. The read ends 3 residues before the CDR3 terminus; that terminus is restored from the germline J gene. The chain links TRBV5-1 to TRBJ1-4, with TRBD1 matching over 9 bases. The germline V gene encodes CDR1 SGHRS and CDR2 YFSETQ. This CDR3 has 16 residues. With V trimmed by 0 bases and J by 7 bases, 7 bases remained unmatched. Partial CDR3 DNA: TGCGCCAGCAGCTTGGGTGGTGGGACAGGGAGTGAAAAA. This gives the protein CASSLGGGTGSEK. The CDR3 in its entirety is CASSLGGGTGSEKLFF.

This clone rates as medium-sized. The DNA ends 3 residues before the CDR3 does, and the rest of the CDR3 is filled in from the germline J gene. This sequence joins TRBV29-1 and TRBJ1-1, with 7 bases identical to TRBD1. From germline, CDR1 is SQVTM and CDR2 ANQGSEA. The CDR3 extends over 13 amino acids. Trimming cost V 6 bases and J 6 bases; bases outside gene matches: 10. Incomplete CDR3 DNA: TGCAGCGTCGGTGAAGCGACAGGGTCTGAA. Protein product: CSVGEATGSE. The complete CDR3 sequence is CSVGEATGSEAFF.

Worth noting for this clone: The read is 3 residues too short to cover the CDR3 end, so that end is filled in from the germline J gene. The chain links TRBV19 to TRBJ1-6; tentative D call: TRBD1 (5 bases). CDR1 is LNHDA, CDR2 SQIVND, per germline (reference sequence). Trimming removed 5 bases at V and 7 bases at J, with 18 bases between. The CDR3 length is 16 residues. The CDR3 loop is CASSRQGGNGNSPLHF. Partial CDR3 DNA: TGTGCCAGTAGTCGCCAGGGAGGAAATGGGAATTCACCC. The whole variable domain, filled in from reference TRBV19 and TRBJ1-6, reads DGGITQSPKYLFRKEGQNVTLSCEQNLNHDAMYWYRQDPGQGLRLIYYSQIVNDFQKGDIAEGYSVSREKKESFPLTVTSAQKNPTAFYLCASSRQGGNGNSPLHFGNGTRLTVT.

To note about this clone: The read halts 3 residues ahead of the CDR3 end, with the missing end drawn from the germline J gene. The chain carries TRBV11-2 and TRBJ2-5, with a tentative D call TRBD1 (5 bases). The CDR3 totals 14 residues. The germline CDR1 and CDR2 sequences are SGHAT and FQNNGV. V was cut by 5 bases and J by 4 bases, with 14 bases left in between. The sequenced CDR3 bases are TGTGCCAGCAGCATTCAGGGCCGGGTAGAGACC. As protein: CASSIQGRVET. The entire CDR3 sequence reads CASSIQGRVETQYF.

This clone was counted at least ten times. Read data end 3 residues before the CDR3 end; the end is taken from the germline J gene. The chain links TRBV20-1 to TRBJ2-4; the D gene is possibly TRBD1 (6 bases). The CDR3 covers 12 residues. The V and J ends lost 6 bases and 8 bases respectively, with 14 bases between them. CDR1 is DFQATT and CDR2 is SNEGSKA in the germline V gene (reference sequence). The sequenced CDR3 bases are TGCAGTGCCAGACAGGAACGCTACATT. Its protein is CSARQERYI. The complete CDR3 sequence is CSARQERYIQYF.

In its sample, this clone was seen many times. CDR3 in amino acids: CSARLTYLSTDTQYF. The CDR3 DNA, read in part, is TGCAGCGCCCGATTGACATACCTTAGCACAGATACG. The rearrangement joins TRBV29-1 to TRBJ2-3; D unresolved. Read coverage stops 3 residues before the CDR3 terminus; the germline J gene supplies the remainder. CDR3 length equals 15 residues. V lost 7 bases and J 0 bases, leaving 17 bases between the germline ends. Germline CDR1 is SQVTM and CDR2 is ANQGSEA.

At least ten counts were recorded for this clone. With the read ending 3 residues before the CDR3 end, the germline J gene is used to fill in that end. This sequence joins TRBV30 and TRBJ2-1; 11 nucleotides match TRBD1. V lost 3 bases, J lost 7 bases, and 20 bases stayed unmatched. CDR1 and CDR2 (germline): GTSNPN, SVGIG (reference sequence). CDR3 length: 19 amino acids. This CDR3 reads CAWSPRTGGEVTGRNEQFF. The covered CDR3 bases are TGTGCCTGGAGCCCCAGGACAGGGGGCGAGGTGACGGGTCGAAATGAG. The full variable domain, with the rest looked up from reference TRBV30 and TRBJ2-1, is SQTIHQWPATLVQPVGSPLSLECTVEGTSNPNLYWYRQAAGRGLQLLFYSVGIGQISSEVPQNLSASRPQDRQFILSSKKLLLSDSGFYLCAWSPRTGGEVTGRNEQFFGPGTRLTVL.

This clone was seen a few times. The missing CDR3 end, 3 residues past where the read stops, is filled in from the germline J gene. This chain connects TRBV19 to TRBJ1-2, with 8 bases matching TRBD1. With 5 bases clipped from V and 2 bases from J, the junction kept 7 bases outside the gene matches. Germline V lookup: CDR1 LNHDA, CDR2 SQIVND (reference sequence). The CDR3 consists of 15 residues. CDR3 region: CASSSTQGANYGYTF. The CDR3 DNA, read in part, is TGTGCCAGTAGTTCAACCCAGGGGGCGAACTATGGC.